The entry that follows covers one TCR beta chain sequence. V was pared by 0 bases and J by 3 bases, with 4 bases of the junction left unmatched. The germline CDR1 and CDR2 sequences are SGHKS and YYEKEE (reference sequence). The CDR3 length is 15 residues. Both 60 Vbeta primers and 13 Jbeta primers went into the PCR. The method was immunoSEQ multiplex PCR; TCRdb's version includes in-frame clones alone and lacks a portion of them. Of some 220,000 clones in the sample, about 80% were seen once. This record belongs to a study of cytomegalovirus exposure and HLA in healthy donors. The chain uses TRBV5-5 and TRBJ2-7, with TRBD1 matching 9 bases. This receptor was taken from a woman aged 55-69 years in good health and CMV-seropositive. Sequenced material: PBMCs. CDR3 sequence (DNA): TGTGCCAGCAGCTTGGAACAGGGGGCCTTCTACGAGCAGTACTTC. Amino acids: CASSLEQGAFYEQYF. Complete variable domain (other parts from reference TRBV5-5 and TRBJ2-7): DAGVTQSPTHLIKTRGQQVTLRCSPISGHKSVSWYQQVLGQGPQFIFQYYEKEERGRGNFPDRFSARQFPNYSSELNVNALLLGDSALYLCASSLEQGAFYEQYFGPGTRLTVT.